Below are 11 T cell receptor beta chains sequenced from a single sample in a study of response to subunit inactivated influenza vaccine. Each CDR3 protein gets one entry after TCRdb re-called the RT-PCR reads with MiXCR. The sample records around 540,000 distinct CDR3 sequences, about 12% being singletons. Here the sequenced sample was PBMCs from blood, taken on the day of vaccination. These receptors were taken from a man aged 50 to 60 who received an inactivated influenza vaccine.

At least ten counts were recorded for this clonotype. The gene calls are TRBV7-2 and TRBJ2-7, with a tentative D call TRBD2 (6 bases). The CDR3 consists of 14 residues. From germline, CDR1 is SGHTA and CDR2 FQGNSA. V lost 5 bases, J lost 0 bases, and 11 bases lay in between. CDR3 loop: CASSTLALSYEQYF. The CDR3 region has the DNA TGTGCCAGCAGCACCCTAGCGCTCTCCTACGAGCAGTACTTC. Full variable domain (remainder filled in from reference TRBV7-2 and TRBJ2-7): GAGVSQSPSNKVTEKGKDVELRCDPISGHTALYWYRQSLGQGLEFLIYFQGNSAPDKSGLPSDRFSAERTGGSVSTLTIQRTQQEDSAVYLCASSTLALSYEQYFGPGTRLTVT.

The chain couples TRBV6-1 to TRBJ2-7; a possible D gene is TRBD1 (6 bases). Trimming removed 6 bases at V and 5 bases at J, with 20 bases between. Per germline, CDR1 MNHNS and CDR2 SASEGT. This CDR3 spans 15 amino acids. This chain's CDR3 is CASSTQGAKPNEQYF. CDR3 nucleotides: TGTGCCAGCAGCACACAGGGAGCGAAACCTAACGAGCAGTACTTC.

This chain connects TRBV20-1 to TRBJ2-1, with 7 nucleotides matching TRBD2. Germline assignment: CDR1 DFQATT and CDR2 SNEGSKA (reference sequence). This CDR3 comprises 13 residues. V was pared by 4 bases and J by 4 bases, with 4 bases of the junction left unmatched. The CDR3 loop is CSANRGEYNEQFF. CDR3 nucleotides: TGCAGTGCTAATCGGGGGGAGTACAATGAGCAGTTCTTC.

As concerns this clonotype: The limits of the CDR3 on the DNA are not certain, so only TCRdb's listed CDR3 is given. V gene TRBV12-3 or TRBV12-4 combines with J gene TRBJ2-7; the table's TRBD2 call for D was not verified on the DNA. From its first to its last residue, the CDR3 has 14 amino acids. The CDR3 sequence is CASSWASGSPEQSF.

The V and J genes are TRBV5-1 and TRBJ2-3, with 7 bases aligning to TRBD1. This CDR3 spans 15 amino acids. V gave up 5 bases and J gave up 4 bases; unmatched junction bases: 10. Germline V gene data show CDR1 as SGHRS and CDR2 as YFSETQ. In nucleotides, the CDR3 is TGCGCCAGCAGTGAAGGCAGGGGGATCGCAGATACGCAGTATTTT. As protein: CASSEGRGIADTQYF.

This clonotype occurred a few times. This chain links TRBV5-1 with TRBJ2-2, with D maybe TRBD1 (5 bases). Germline V CDR1 and CDR2: SGHRS, YFSETQ. The CDR3 runs 14 residues. V lost 6 bases and J lost 5, with 14 bases in between. Here the CDR3 DNA reads TGCGCCAGCAACATTGATAGGGGTACCGGGGAGCTGTTTTTT. Translated, it gives CASNIDRGTGELFF.

This clonotype occurred a few times. The rearrangement joins TRBV20-1 to TRBJ2-4; TRBD2 aligns across 9 bases. J gave up 8 bases and V 6 bases, and 17 bases lay outside the gene matches. The CDR3 loop spans 16 amino acids. Germline V CDR1 and CDR2: DFQATT, SNEGSKA (reference sequence). CDR3 sequence: CSANRSGRRGGDIQYF. The DNA for the CDR3 is TGCAGTGCAAACCGTAGCGGGAGAAGGGGTGGAGACATTCAGTACTTC.

Only a few counts were recorded for this clonotype. The chain combines TRBV30 with TRBJ2-3, with 11 bases lining up with TRBD2. The ends lost 0 bases at V and 1 base at J; junction bases unmatched: 6. The length of the CDR3 is 17 residues. From germline, CDR1 is GTSNPN and CDR2 SVGIG (reference sequence). The CDR3 loop is CAWSVGLAGGGTDTQYF. The DNA for the CDR3 is TGTGCCTGGAGTGTTGGGCTAGCGGGGGGTGGCACAGATACGCAGTATTTT. The full variable domain, completed using reference TRBV30 and TRBJ2-3, is SQTIHQWPATLVQPVGSPLSLECTVEGTSNPNLYWYRQAAGRGLQLLFYSVGIGQISSEVPQNLSASRPQDRQFILSSKKLLLSDSGFYLCAWSVGLAGGGTDTQYFGPGTRLTVL.

The rearrangement uses TRBV5-1 and TRBJ2-7; TRBD2 matches at 11 bases. Germline assignment: CDR1 SGHRS and CDR2 YFSETQ. Losses at the gene ends were 2 bases for V and 3 bases for J; bases not matched to a gene: 7. This CDR3 is built from 16 residues. CDR3 amino acids: CASSFETSGGLYEQYF. For the CDR3, the DNA is TGCGCCAGCAGCTTCGAAACTAGCGGGGGACTCTACGAGCAGTACTTC.

V and J are TRBV25-1 and TRBJ1-1; D may be TRBD1 (5 bases). Trimming took 2 bases from V and 4 from J, leaving 14 bases between them. Germline V gives CDR1 MGHDK, CDR2 SYGVNS. The CDR3 is made up of 15 amino acids. CDR3: CASSESPDSLTEAFF. The CDR3 DNA reads TGTGCCAGCAGTGAAAGCCCAGACAGTCTCACTGAAGCTTTCTTT. The entire variable domain, with the rest obtained from reference TRBV25-1 and TRBJ1-1, is as follows: EADIYQTPRYLVIGTGKKITLECSQTMGHDKMYWYQQDPGMELHLIHYSYGVNSTEKGDLSSESTVSRIRTEHFPLTLESARPSHTSQYLCASSESPDSLTEAFFGQGTRLTVV.

This rearrangement joins TRBV11-2 to TRBJ2-2, with 10 bases matching TRBD2. There are 15 residues in the CDR3. CDR1 and CDR2 (germline): SGHAT, FQNNGV. V lost 8 bases and J lost 5; bases outside the gene matches: 8. The CDR3 DNA follows: TGTGCCAGCGGCCCTAGCGGGAGCAAGACCGGGGAGCTGTTTTTT. Translating it yields CASGPSGSKTGELFF.